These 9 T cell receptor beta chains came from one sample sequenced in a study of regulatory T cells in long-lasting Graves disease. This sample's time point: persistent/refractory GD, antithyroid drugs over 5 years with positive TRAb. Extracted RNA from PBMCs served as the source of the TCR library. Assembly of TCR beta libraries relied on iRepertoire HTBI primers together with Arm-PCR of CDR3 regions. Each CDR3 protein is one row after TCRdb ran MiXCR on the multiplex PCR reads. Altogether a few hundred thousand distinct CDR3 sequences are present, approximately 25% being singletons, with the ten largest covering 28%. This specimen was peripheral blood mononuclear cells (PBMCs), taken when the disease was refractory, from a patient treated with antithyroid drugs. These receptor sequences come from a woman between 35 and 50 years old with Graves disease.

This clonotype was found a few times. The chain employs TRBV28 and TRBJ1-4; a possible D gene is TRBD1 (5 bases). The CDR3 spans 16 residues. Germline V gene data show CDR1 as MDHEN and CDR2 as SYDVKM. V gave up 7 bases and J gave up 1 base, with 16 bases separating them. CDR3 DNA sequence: TGTGCCAGCACCAGGGAGGGGTTCGTAACTAATGAAAAACTGTTTTTT. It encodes CASTREGFVTNEKLFF.

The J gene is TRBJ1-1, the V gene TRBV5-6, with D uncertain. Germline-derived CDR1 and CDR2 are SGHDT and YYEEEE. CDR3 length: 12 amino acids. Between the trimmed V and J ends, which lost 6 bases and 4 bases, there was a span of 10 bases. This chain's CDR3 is CASTWRSTEAFF. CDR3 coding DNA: TGTGCCAGCACCTGGAGGAGCACTGAAGCTTTCTTT.

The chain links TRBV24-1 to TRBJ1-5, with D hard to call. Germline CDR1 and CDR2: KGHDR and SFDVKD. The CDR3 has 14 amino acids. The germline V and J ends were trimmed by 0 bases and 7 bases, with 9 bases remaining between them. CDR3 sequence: CATSDLAEGQPQHF. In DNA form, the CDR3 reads TGTGCCACCAGTGATTTGGCAGAAGGGCAGCCCCAGCATTTT.

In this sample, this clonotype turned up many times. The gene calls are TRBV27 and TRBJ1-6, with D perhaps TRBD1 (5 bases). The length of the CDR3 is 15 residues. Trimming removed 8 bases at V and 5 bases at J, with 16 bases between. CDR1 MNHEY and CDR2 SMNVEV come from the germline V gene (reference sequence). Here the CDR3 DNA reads TGTGCCAGCGGGTTCTTGCAGGGACATAATTCACCCCTCCACTTT. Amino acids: CASGFLQGHNSPLHF.

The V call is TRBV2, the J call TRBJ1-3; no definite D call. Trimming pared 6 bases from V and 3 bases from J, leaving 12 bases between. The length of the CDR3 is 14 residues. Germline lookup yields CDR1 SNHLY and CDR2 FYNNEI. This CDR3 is CASSQTTDGNTIYF. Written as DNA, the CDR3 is TGTGCCAGCAGCCAAACGACGGATGGAAACACCATATATTTT.

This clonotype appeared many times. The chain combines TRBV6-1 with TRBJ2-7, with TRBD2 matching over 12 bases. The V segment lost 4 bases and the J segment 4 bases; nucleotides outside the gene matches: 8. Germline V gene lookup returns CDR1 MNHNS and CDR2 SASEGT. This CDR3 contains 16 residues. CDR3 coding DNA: TGTGCCAGCAGTGCCGGACTAGCGGGAAATTTGTACGAGCAGTACTTC. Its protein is CASSAGLAGNLYEQYF.

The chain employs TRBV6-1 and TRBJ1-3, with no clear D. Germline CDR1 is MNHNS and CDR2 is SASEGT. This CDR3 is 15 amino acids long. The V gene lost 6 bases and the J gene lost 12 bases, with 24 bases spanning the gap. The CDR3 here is CASRERAPSGIGIYF. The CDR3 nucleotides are TGTGCCAGCAGAGAACGGGCTCCTTCTGGAATTGGCATATATTTT.

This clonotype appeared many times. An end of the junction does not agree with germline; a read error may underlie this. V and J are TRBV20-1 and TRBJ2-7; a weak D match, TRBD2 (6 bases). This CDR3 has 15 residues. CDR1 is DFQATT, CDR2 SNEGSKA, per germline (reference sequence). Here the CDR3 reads CSASGGKDISHEQYF. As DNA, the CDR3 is TGCAGTGCTTCTGGGGGGAAGGATATCTCCCACGAGCAGTACTTC.

The CDR3 is CASSEAPMNTEAFF. CDR3 nucleotides: TGTGCCAGCAGTGAAGCGCCCATGAACACTGAAGCTTTCTTT. The rearrangement links TRBV2 to TRBJ1-1; D unresolved. Trimming shortened V by 0 bases and J by 0 bases, and 5 bases separated the two germline ends. The CDR3 spans 14 residues. Germline lookup yields CDR1 SNHLY and CDR2 FYNNEI.